Sequencing of this TCR beta chain was carried out in a study of blood T cells in healthy people across ages. V was pared by 5 bases and J by 6 bases, with 10 bases of the junction left unmatched. Germline V gene data show CDR1 as SGHTA and CDR2 as FQGTGA. This CDR3 comprises 17 residues. This clonotype was found a few times. It was with a sample-barcoded 5' primer and a J-beta primer mix that a second PCR of roughly 6 to 12 cycles was run. TCRdb analysed the 5' RACE reads with MiXCR anew, one entry per CDR3 protein. The sample records about 1,500,000 distinct CDR3 sequences, 28% being singletons. The J gene is TRBJ2-1, the V gene TRBV7-3; 13 bases fit TRBD2. This TCR was recovered from a woman under 40 in good health. Sequences were obtained from blood. The CDR3 bases are TGTGCCAGCAGCCCACAACCGGGACTAGCGGGGTCCAATGAGCAGTTCTTC. Protein sequence: CASSPQPGLAGSNEQFF.